This TCR beta chain was found in a study of blood T cell repertoires in COVID-19. Background on the study: Samples came from the United States, Italy and Spain, spanning acute and convalescent COVID-19.

Profiled with immunoSEQ multiplex PCR; TCRdb holds only in-frame clones, not every one. This table holds under 250,000 clones, about 90% found once. Trimming cost V 4 bases and J 5 bases, with 14 bases left between them. The CDR3 is 13 residues long. CDR1 is GTSNPN and CDR2 is SVGIG in the germline V gene (reference sequence). Source material: peripheral blood. The rearrangement joins TRBV30 to TRBJ1-2; tentative D call: TRBD1 (6 bases). This TCR was sampled from a man younger than 30 with active or convalescent COVID-19. The CDR3 sequence is CAWTADRTYGYTF. Here the CDR3 DNA reads TGTGCCTGGACCGCAGACAGGACGTATGGCTACACCTTC.